Shown below are 6 T cell receptor beta chains from a single sample sequenced in a study of vaccination and CD4 T cells after COVID-19. The antigens these receptors bind are not known. The Oncomine TCR Beta short-read assay was applied to DNA of cultured CD4+ T cells. TCRdb redid the calling of the PCR reads with MiXCR, one entry per CDR3 protein. There are some 11,000 distinct CDR3 sequences in the sample; about 42% occur only once, and 25% to 30% lies in the top ten. Treatment indicated: roughly ten-day PBMC culture with coronavirus spike peptide pools or control peptides (ViraFEST assay). The sample was CD4+ T cells from blood, cultured in vitro. The source is a human donor who had recovered from COVID-19.

This clonotype was seen only a few times. This chain uses TRBV19 with TRBJ2-7, with 10 bases lining up with TRBD1. V lost 3 bases to trimming and J lost 3 bases; unmatched junction nucleotides: 5. Germline V lookup: CDR1 LNHDA, CDR2 SQIVND (reference sequence). The CDR3 extends over 15 amino acids. Here the CDR3 DNA reads TGTGCCAGTAGTATCGGGACAGGGGATTACTACGAGCAGTACTTC. Translated: CASSIGTGDYYEQYF.

This clonotype appeared a few times. The chain carries TRBV18 and TRBJ1-5; tentative D call: TRBD1 (5 bases). The length of the CDR3 is 15 residues. CDR1 KGHSH and CDR2 LQKENI come from the germline V gene. Trimming removed 3 bases from V and 9 bases from J, with 18 bases in between. The CDR3 here is CASSPLQALGLPQHF. CDR3 sequence (DNA): TGTGCCAGCTCACCCCTACAGGCTCTAGGGCTGCCCCAGCATTTT.

The V call is TRBV11-2, the J call TRBJ2-3, with a tentative D call TRBD2 (5 bases). V was trimmed by 5 bases and J by 3 bases, leaving 15 bases between them. Per germline, CDR1 SGHAT and CDR2 FQNNGV. The CDR3 is 15 residues long. The CDR3 is CASSPGGLLTDTQYF. The DNA for the CDR3 is TGTGCCAGCAGCCCAGGCGGACTTTTAACAGATACGCAGTATTTT.

Only one count was recorded for this clonotype. This chain connects TRBV27 to TRBJ2-3, with 13 bases fitting TRBD2. Germline CDR1 is MNHEY and CDR2 is SMNVEV (reference sequence). V lost 5 bases and J lost 0; bases outside the gene matches: 5. CDR3 length: 17 residues. The CDR3 loop reads CASSQGLAGTSTDTQYF. CDR3 bases: TGTGCCAGCAGTCAGGGACTAGCGGGAACCAGCACAGATACGCAGTATTTT.

The J gene is TRBJ1-4, the V gene TRBV28; weak D call: TRBD1 (5 bases). Trimming shortened V by 3 bases and J by 10 bases, and 18 bases separated the two germline ends. There are 15 residues in the CDR3. Per germline, CDR1 MDHEN and CDR2 SYDVKM. As DNA, the CDR3 is TGTGCCAGCAGTTTTGGAGGGACTAGTAGGGGAAAACTGTTTTTT. Translating gives CASSFGGTSRGKLFF.

V usage is TRBV7-2 and J usage is TRBJ2-5; D perhaps matches TRBD1 (5 bases). Trimming pared 5 bases from V and 4 bases from J, leaving 17 bases between. The CDR3 extends over 15 amino acids. Germline CDR1 is SGHTA and CDR2 is FQGNSA. The CDR3 spells CASSRDSLQGETQYF. The CDR3 region has the DNA TGTGCCAGCAGCAGAGACAGCTTACAAGGAGAGACCCAGTACTTC. The complete variable domain, with remaining parts taken from reference TRBV7-2 and TRBJ2-5, reads GAGVSQSPSNKVTEKGKDVELRCDPISGHTALYWYRQSLGQGLEFLIYFQGNSAPDKSGLPSDRFSAERTGGSVSTLTIQRTQQEDSAVYLCASSRDSLQGETQYFGPGTRLLVL.